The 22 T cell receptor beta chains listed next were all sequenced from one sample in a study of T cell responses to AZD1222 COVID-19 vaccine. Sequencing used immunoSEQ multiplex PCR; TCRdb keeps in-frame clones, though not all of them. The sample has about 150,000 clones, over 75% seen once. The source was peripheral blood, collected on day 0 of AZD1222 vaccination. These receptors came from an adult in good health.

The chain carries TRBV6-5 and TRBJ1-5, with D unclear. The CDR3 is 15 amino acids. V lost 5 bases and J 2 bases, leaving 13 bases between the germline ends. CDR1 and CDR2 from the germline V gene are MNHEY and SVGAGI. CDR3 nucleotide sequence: TGTGCCAGCAGTCCGGGATTCCTAGGCAATCAGCCCCAGCATTTT. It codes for CASSPGFLGNQPQHF.

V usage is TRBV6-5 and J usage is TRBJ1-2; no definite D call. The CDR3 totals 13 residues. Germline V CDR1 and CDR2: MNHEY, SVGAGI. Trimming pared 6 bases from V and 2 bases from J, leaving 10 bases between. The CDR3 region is CASRISRNYGYTF. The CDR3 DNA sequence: TGTGCCAGCAGGATCTCACGGAACTATGGCTACACCTTC.

The CDR3 DNA follows: TGTGCCAGCTCACCACCGAGCGGGTCAGAAGAGCAGTACTTC. Translating gives CASSPPSGSEEQYF. The chain joins TRBV18 to TRBJ2-7; possibly TRBD2 for D (6 bases). Germline CDR1 reads KGHSH; CDR2 reads LQKENI. Trimming removed 0 bases from V and 7 bases from J, with 13 bases in between. This CDR3 region has 14 residues.

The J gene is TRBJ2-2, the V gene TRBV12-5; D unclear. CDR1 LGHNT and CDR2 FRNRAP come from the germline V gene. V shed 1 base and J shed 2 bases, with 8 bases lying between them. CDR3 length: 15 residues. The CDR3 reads CASGLAVLNTGELFF. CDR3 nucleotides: TGTGCTAGTGGTTTGGCAGTTTTAAACACCGGGGAGCTGTTTTTT.

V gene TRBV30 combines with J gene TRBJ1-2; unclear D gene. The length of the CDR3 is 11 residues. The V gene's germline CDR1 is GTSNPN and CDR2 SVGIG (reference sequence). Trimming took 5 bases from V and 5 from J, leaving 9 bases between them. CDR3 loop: CAWVGLYGYTF. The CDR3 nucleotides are TGTGCCTGGGTCGGACTGTATGGCTACACCTTC.

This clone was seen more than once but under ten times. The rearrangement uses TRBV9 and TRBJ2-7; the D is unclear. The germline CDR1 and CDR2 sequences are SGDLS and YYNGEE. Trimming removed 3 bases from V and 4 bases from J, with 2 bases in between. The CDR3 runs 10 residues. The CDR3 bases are TGTGCCAGCAGCGGATACGAGCAGTACTTC. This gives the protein CASSGYEQYF.

As DNA, the CDR3 is TGCAGCGTTCGGACAGGGAGTGGGGAAAAACTGTTTTTT. Translation: CSVRTGSGEKLFF. V and J are TRBV29-1 and TRBJ1-4; TRBD1 agrees at 8 bases. The V gene end was trimmed by 5 bases and the J gene end by 8 bases; junction bases not matched to a gene: 7. The CDR3 has 13 amino acids. In germline, CDR1 is SQVTM, CDR2 ANQGSEA.

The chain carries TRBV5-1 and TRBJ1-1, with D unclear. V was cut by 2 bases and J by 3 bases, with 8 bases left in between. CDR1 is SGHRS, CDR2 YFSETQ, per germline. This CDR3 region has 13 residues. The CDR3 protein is CASSFQAHTEAFF. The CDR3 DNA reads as TGCGCCAGCAGCTTTCAGGCGCACACTGAAGCTTTCTTT.

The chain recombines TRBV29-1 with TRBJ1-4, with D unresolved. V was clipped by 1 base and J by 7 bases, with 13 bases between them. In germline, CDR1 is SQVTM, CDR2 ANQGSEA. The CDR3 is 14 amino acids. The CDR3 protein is CSVEVRSVGEKLFF. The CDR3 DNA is TGCAGCGTTGAAGTTCGGAGCGTGGGTGAAAAACTGTTTTTT. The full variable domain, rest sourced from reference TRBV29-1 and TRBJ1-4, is SAVISQKPSRDICQRGTSLTIQCQVDSQVTMMFWYRQQPGQSLTLIATANQGSEATYESGFVIDKFPISRPNLTFSTLTVSNMSPEDSSIYLCSVEVRSVGEKLFFGSGTQLSVL.

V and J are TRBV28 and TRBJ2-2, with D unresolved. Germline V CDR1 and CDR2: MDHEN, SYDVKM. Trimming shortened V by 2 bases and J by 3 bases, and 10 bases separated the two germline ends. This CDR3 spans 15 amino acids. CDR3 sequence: CASSLVLTYTGELFF. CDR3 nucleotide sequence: TGTGCCAGCAGTTTAGTCCTCACCTACACCGGGGAGCTGTTTTTT.

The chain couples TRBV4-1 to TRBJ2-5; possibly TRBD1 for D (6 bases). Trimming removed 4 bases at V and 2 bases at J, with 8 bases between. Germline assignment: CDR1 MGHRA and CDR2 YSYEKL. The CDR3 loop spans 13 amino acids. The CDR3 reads CASSLGQQETQYF. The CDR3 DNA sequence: TGCGCCAGCAGCCTTGGACAGCAAGAGACCCAGTACTTC.

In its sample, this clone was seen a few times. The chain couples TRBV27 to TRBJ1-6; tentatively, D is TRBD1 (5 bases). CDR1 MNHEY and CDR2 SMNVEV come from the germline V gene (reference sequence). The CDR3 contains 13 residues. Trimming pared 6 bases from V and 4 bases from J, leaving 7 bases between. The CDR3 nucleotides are TGTGCCAGCAGAACAGGTTATAATTCACCCCTCCACTTT. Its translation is CASRTGYNSPLHF.

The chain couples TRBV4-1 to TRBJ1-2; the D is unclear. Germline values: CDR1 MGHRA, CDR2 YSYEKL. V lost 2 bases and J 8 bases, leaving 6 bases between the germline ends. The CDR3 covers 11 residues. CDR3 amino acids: CASSQQGGYTF. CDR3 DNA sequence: TGCGCCAGCAGCCAACAAGGGGGCTACACCTTC.

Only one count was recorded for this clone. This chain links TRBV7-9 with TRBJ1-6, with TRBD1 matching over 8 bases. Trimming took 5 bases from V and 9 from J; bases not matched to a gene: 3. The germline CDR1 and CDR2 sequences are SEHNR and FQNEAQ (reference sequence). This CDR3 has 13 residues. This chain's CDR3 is CASSPTGGSPLHF. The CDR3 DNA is TGTGCCAGCAGCCCTACAGGGGGTTCACCCCTCCACTTT.

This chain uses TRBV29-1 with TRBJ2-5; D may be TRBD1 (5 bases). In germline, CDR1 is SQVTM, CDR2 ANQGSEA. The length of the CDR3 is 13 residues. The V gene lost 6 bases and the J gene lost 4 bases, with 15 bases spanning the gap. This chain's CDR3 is CSVGAGMGETQYF. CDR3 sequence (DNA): TGCAGCGTCGGAGCAGGGATGGGAGAGACCCAGTACTTC. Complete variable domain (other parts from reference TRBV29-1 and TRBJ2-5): SAVISQKPSRDICQRGTSLTIQCQVDSQVTMMFWYRQQPGQSLTLIATANQGSEATYESGFVIDKFPISRPNLTFSTLTVSNMSPEDSSIYLCSVGAGMGETQYFGPGTRLLVL.

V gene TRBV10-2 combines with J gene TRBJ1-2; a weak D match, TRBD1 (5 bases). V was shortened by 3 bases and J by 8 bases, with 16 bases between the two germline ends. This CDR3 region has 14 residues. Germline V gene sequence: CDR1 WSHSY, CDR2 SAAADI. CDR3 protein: CASSDGRVRGGYTF. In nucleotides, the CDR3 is TGCGCCAGCAGTGACGGCAGGGTCCGCGGGGGCTACACCTTC.

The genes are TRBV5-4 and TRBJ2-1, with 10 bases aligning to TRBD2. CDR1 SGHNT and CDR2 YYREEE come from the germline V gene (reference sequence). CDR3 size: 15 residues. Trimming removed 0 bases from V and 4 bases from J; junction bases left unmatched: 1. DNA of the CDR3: TGTGCCAGCAGCTTGGGGACTAGCGGATACAATGAGCAGTTCTTC. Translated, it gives CASSLGTSGYNEQFF.

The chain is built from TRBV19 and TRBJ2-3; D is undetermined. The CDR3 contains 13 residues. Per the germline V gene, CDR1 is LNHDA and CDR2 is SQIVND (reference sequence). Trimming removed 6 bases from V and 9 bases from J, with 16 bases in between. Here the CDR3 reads CASSDLGSKTQYF. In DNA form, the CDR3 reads TGTGCCAGTAGCGATCTTGGGTCGAAGACGCAGTATTTT.

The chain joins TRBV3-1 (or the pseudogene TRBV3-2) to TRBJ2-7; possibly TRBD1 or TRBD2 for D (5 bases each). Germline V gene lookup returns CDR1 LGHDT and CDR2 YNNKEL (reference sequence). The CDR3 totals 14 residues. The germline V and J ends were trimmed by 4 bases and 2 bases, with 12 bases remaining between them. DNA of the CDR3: TGTGCCAGCAGCCCATGGGACGGGACCTACGAGCAGTACTTC. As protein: CASSPWDGTYEQYF.

The CDR3 region is CASSDGTQSFF. DNA for the CDR3: TGTGCCAGCAGTGACGGGACCCAAAGTTTCTTT. The chain employs TRBV6-1 and TRBJ1-1, with D perhaps TRBD1 (5 bases). The V gene's germline CDR1 is MNHNS and CDR2 SASEGT. The CDR3 length is 11 residues. Deletions cut 3 bases from V and 13 bases from J, with 12 bases between.

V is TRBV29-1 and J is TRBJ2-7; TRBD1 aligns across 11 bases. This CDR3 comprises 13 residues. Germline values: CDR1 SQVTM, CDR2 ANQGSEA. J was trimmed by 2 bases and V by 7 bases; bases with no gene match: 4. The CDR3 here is CSALGQGAYEQYF. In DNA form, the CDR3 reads TGCAGCGCCTTGGGACAGGGGGCCTACGAGCAGTACTTC.

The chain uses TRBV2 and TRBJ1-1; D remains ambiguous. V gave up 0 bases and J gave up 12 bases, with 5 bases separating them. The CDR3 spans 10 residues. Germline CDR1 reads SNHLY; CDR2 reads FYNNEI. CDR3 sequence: CASSEAWSFF. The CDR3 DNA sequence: TGTGCCAGCAGTGAAGCGTGGTCTTTCTTT.